The clone carrying this T cell receptor beta chain was counted many times. The record originates from a study of blood T cell repertoires in COVID-19. Study at large: Acute and convalescent COVID-19 specimens originated in the United States, Italy and Spain.

Trimming took off 5 bases at V and 3 bases at J, with 6 bases between the two ends. CDR3 length: 12 residues. Germline V gene data show CDR1 as LGHDT and CDR2 as YNNKEL (reference sequence). As originally analysed: Amplified reference gene primers provided the basis for estimating nucleated cell counts. Clones were read by immunoSEQ multiplex PCR, and TCRdb kept only the in-frame ones, dropping some. V, J and clone size are those of that table, while D and trimming were read from the DNA. The repertoire holds approximately 380,000 clones, with 85% as singletons. The source is a woman younger than 35 with acute or convalescent COVID-19. The chain employs TRBV3-1 (or the pseudogene TRBV3-2) and TRBJ2-3; no reliable D call. Sequenced: peripheral blood. The chain's CDR3 is CASSYQTDTQYF. CDR3 DNA sequence: TGTGCCAGCAGCTACCAGACAGATACGCAGTATTTT.